The entry that follows covers one T cell receptor beta chain sequence. Looked up from germline, CDR1 is SGDLS and CDR2 is YYNGEE. This CDR3 has 15 amino acids. V was pared by 0 bases and J by 6 bases, with 6 bases of the junction left unmatched. This record comes from a study of T cell changes during pregnancy in multiple sclerosis. Sequencing used immunoSEQ multiplex PCR; TCRdb keeps in-frame clones, though not all of them. The sample records around 50,000 clones, roughly 90% being singletons. The V and J genes are TRBV9 and TRBJ2-7, with 10 bases that match TRBD2. This sequence was found in a female donor with multiple sclerosis, enrolled in a pregnancy study. Specimen: peripheral blood, collected in the first trimester of pregnancy. The CDR3: CASSVEGLAEREQYF. The CDR3 nucleotides read TGTGCCAGCAGCGTAGAAGGACTAGCGGAGCGCGAGCAGTACTTC.